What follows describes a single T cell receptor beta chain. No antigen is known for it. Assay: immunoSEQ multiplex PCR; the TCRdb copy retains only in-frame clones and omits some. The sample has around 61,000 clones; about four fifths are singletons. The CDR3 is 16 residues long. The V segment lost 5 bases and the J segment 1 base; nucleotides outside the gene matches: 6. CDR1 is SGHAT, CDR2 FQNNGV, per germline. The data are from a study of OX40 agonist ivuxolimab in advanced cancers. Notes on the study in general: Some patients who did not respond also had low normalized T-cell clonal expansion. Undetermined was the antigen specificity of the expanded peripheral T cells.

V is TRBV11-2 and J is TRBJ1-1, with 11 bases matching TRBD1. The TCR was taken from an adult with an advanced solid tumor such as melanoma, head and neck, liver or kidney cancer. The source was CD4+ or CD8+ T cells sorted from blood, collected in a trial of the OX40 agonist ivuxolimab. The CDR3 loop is CASSRDRGVRNTEAFF. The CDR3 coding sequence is TGTGCCAGCAGCCGGGACAGGGGGGTTCGGAACACTGAAGCTTTCTTT.